Listed below are T cell receptor beta chains from one sample, sequenced in a study of tumor-infiltrating lymphocytes in oesophageal squamous cell carcinoma. From the PCR reads, TCRdb called clonotypes with MiXCR, one entry per CDR3 protein. The table lists about 16,000 distinct CDR3 sequences, 45% to 50% of them singletons. Sequencing input: esophageal tumor tissue. Source of these receptors: a male donor with esophageal squamous cell carcinoma. Each CDR3 is given with its conserved first and last residue. Each record gives: V gene, J gene, D gene, CDR3 protein. The D gene is left open where the match is weak.

v_call: TRBV6-1; j_call: TRBJ2-7; d_call: -; cdr3_aa: CASSVNYEQYF
v_call: TRBV6-1; j_call: TRBJ2-3; d_call: -; cdr3_aa: CASRTWWDTQYF
v_call: TRBV6-1; j_call: TRBJ2-2; d_call: -; cdr3_aa: CASSEASGTAGELFF
v_call: TRBV11-3; j_call: -; d_call: -; cdr3_aa: CASSLDPQDGAYEQYF
v_call: TRBV7-2; j_call: TRBJ2-1; d_call: TRBD2; cdr3_aa: CASSFLAGRGANEQFF
v_call: TRBV7-2; j_call: TRBJ1-6; d_call: -; cdr3_aa: CASSLEAAGSSPLHF
v_call: TRBV20-1; j_call: TRBJ2-3; d_call: -; cdr3_aa: CSARDAGLGTDTQYF
v_call: TRBV3-1; j_call: TRBJ1-6; d_call: TRBD1; cdr3_aa: CASSPRDREGSPLHF
v_call: TRBV12-3/TRBV12-4; j_call: -; d_call: TRBD1; cdr3_aa: CASSLYTDRDYEQYF
v_call: TRBV7-2; j_call: -; d_call: TRBD2; cdr3_aa: CASSLDSGRGSNEQFF
v_call: TRBV24-1; j_call: TRBJ2-1; d_call: -; cdr3_aa: CATSERRDHYNEQFF
v_call: TRBV7-8; j_call: TRBJ2-7; d_call: TRBD2; cdr3_aa: CASSLARAGGRVLYEQYF
v_call: TRBV6-2/TRBV6-3; j_call: -; d_call: -; cdr3_aa: CASNRANEQFF
v_call: TRBV7-1; j_call: TRBJ2-2; d_call: TRBD1; cdr3_aa: CASSSDRGRTGELFF
v_call: TRBV7-2; j_call: TRBJ2-5; d_call: -; cdr3_aa: CASSPARETQYF
v_call: TRBV27; j_call: -; d_call: -; cdr3_aa: CASTSRRTYEQYF
v_call: TRBV27; j_call: TRBJ2-2; d_call: -; cdr3_aa: CASSPSPGTPNTGELFF
v_call: TRBV12-5; j_call: TRBJ2-3; d_call: TRBD2; cdr3_aa: CASGLVLAGGRTDTQYF
v_call: TRBV7-6; j_call: -; d_call: -; cdr3_aa: CASSRRIGETQYF
v_call: TRBV6-4; j_call: TRBJ1-4; d_call: -; cdr3_aa: CASSYSGLTNEKLFF
v_call: TRBV7-2; j_call: -; d_call: TRBD2; cdr3_aa: CASSTVGLVNEQYF
v_call: TRBV6-8; j_call: TRBJ2-6; d_call: -; cdr3_aa: CASLRANVLTF
v_call: TRBV24-1; j_call: TRBJ1-2; d_call: -; cdr3_aa: CATSDPPYGYTF
v_call: TRBV7-4; j_call: TRBJ2-3; d_call: -; cdr3_aa: CASSFPSSTDTQYF
v_call: TRBV27; j_call: TRBJ2-3; d_call: -; cdr3_aa: CASSPGRMRSGTQYF
v_call: TRBV7-2; j_call: TRBJ2-3; d_call: TRBD1; cdr3_aa: CASSPRQGGSTDTQYF
v_call: TRBV6-2/TRBV6-3; j_call: -; d_call: -; cdr3_aa: CASSYSARGYEQFF
v_call: TRBV7-2; j_call: TRBJ2-1; d_call: -; cdr3_aa: CASSPVGQTDTQFF
v_call: TRBV4-2; j_call: TRBJ2-1; d_call: -; cdr3_aa: CASSRDRSYNEQFF
v_call: TRBV6-6; j_call: TRBJ1-1; d_call: -; cdr3_aa: CASSYSGTVNTEAFF
v_call: TRBV7-2; j_call: TRBJ2-1; d_call: TRBD2; cdr3_aa: CASSLAGGSGYNEQFF
v_call: TRBV12-3/TRBV12-4; j_call: TRBJ2-5; d_call: -; cdr3_aa: CASNWGRSPLHF
v_call: TRBV6-6; j_call: TRBJ2-3; d_call: TRBD1; cdr3_aa: CASSYSGGRATDTQYF
v_call: TRBV11-1; j_call: TRBJ2-3; d_call: TRBD2; cdr3_aa: CASSSQALLAGVADTQYF
v_call: TRBV12-3/TRBV12-4; j_call: TRBJ2-3; d_call: TRBD1; cdr3_aa: CASSSRRQGAGTDTQYF
v_call: TRBV24-1; j_call: TRBJ2-5; d_call: -; cdr3_aa: CATSDPRRGLGETQYF
v_call: TRBV2; j_call: TRBJ2-5; d_call: -; cdr3_aa: CASSTGLETQYF
v_call: TRBV6-1; j_call: TRBJ2-2; d_call: TRBD2; cdr3_aa: CASMFRFSGGSNTGELFF
v_call: TRBV11-2; j_call: -; d_call: TRBD1; cdr3_aa: CASSLGQGLIEQYF
v_call: TRBV4-2; j_call: TRBJ1-1; d_call: -; cdr3_aa: CASGRTENTEAFF
v_call: TRBV12-3/TRBV12-4; j_call: -; d_call: -; cdr3_aa: CASSFSRVLETQYF
v_call: TRBV10-3; j_call: TRBJ2-2; d_call: -; cdr3_aa: CAISGREWSTGELFF
v_call: TRBV6-1; j_call: -; d_call: -; cdr3_aa: CASSEFENYEQYF
v_call: TRBV6-5; j_call: TRBJ2-3; d_call: -; cdr3_aa: CASSYERWSTDTQYF
v_call: TRBV6-8; j_call: -; d_call: TRBD1; cdr3_aa: CASRLAGGVETQYF
v_call: TRBV7-6; j_call: -; d_call: -; cdr3_aa: CASSLDRAASDEQFF
v_call: TRBV28; j_call: TRBJ1-2; d_call: -; cdr3_aa: CASRQGGTNYGYTF
v_call: TRBV19; j_call: TRBJ1-1; d_call: -; cdr3_aa: CASSITGDTEAFF
v_call: TRBV6-1; j_call: TRBJ2-2; d_call: TRBD2; cdr3_aa: CASSTLAGGNTGELFF
v_call: TRBV7-3; j_call: TRBJ2-1; d_call: -; cdr3_aa: CASSSGRDLHNEQFF
v_call: TRBV7-2; j_call: TRBJ2-7; d_call: -; cdr3_aa: CASSSKAGSYEQYF